This T cell receptor (beta chain) stems from a study of cytomegalovirus exposure and HLA in healthy donors. Study context: There were about 85 million unique TCRs (from HLA-typed donors) in an early data release.

PCR employed 60 Vbeta and 13 Jbeta primers. Libraries were prepared by immunoSEQ multiplex PCR; TCRdb keeps only in-frame clonotypes and omits some of them. The data hold 150,000 to 200,000 clones, with roughly 77% observed a single time. Trimming stripped 1 base from V and 2 bases from J, with 17 bases between. Germline assignment: CDR1 MGHRA and CDR2 YSYEKL. The CDR3 totals 17 residues. This clonotype originated in a man between 50 and 59 years old in good health and CMV-seropositive. The chain uses TRBV4-1 and TRBJ1-2, with D hard to call. The sequenced sample consisted of PBMCs. The CDR3 nucleotides read TGCGCCAGCAGCCAAGGCCCTCCGGGAGGTCGAAACTATGGCTACACCTTC. Amino acids: CASSQGPPGGRNYGYTF.